The entry below gives a single T cell receptor beta chain sequence along with its context. Its antigen remains unidentified. Produced via immunoSEQ multiplex PCR; TCRdb's table is partial and in-frame only. Of 510,000 or so clones in the sample, 70% to 90% were seen once. This specimen comes from a study of Ad26.COV2.S vaccination and SARS-CoV-2 variants. Study conclusions and caveats: Those who received vaccine or placebo ended up with similar non-spike TCR breadth.

Treatment specified: 15 to 20 received Ad26.COV2.S at low or high dose, single or two shots; roughly five received placebo; per-sample allocation not given. The study sampled participants on day 63 after the first vaccine or placebo injection. This sample comprised peripheral blood, obtained in a trial of Ad26.COV2.S vaccine versus placebo. This clonotype was sampled from a person between 18 and 60 years old who received the Ad26.COV2.S COVID-19 vaccine or a placebo.

CDR3 nucleotides: TGTGCCAGCAGTTTAGTTTGGCGGGAGGGCCTTGAGACCCAGTACTTC. Its protein is CASSLVWREGLETQYF. The J gene is TRBJ2-5, the V gene TRBV27; 9 bases fit TRBD2. Germline lookup yields CDR1 MNHEY and CDR2 SMNVEV (reference sequence). CDR3 length equals 16 residues. The V gene end was trimmed by 2 bases and the J gene end by 5 bases; junction bases not matched to a gene: 9.